These T cell receptor beta chains were read from a single sample in a study of blood T cell repertoires in COVID-19. Sequencing was performed with immunoSEQ multiplex PCR; in TCRdb, only in-frame clones are kept and a portion is missing. The top ten clones hold around 6.9% of a sample with about 320,000 clones, roughly 85% of them seen once. Material: peripheral blood. The receptor set was obtained from a human donor in a cohort sampled during active COVID-19. CDR3s include the opening cysteine and the closing phenylalanine or tryptophan. A D gene is named only where the DNA matches it firmly. The size field is filled for only some rows; it gives once, few, many or a size class.

>TRBJ2-7|TRBV5-1|few|-
CASNKDSYEQYF
TGCGCCAGCAACAAGGACAGCTACGAGCAGTACTTC
>TRBJ1-4|TRBV19|-|-
CASSSPGDEKLFF
TGTGCCAGTAGTTCCCCGGGGGATGAAAAACTGTTTTTT
>TRBJ2-2|TRBV24-1|-|-
CATSVIAGELFF
TGTGCCACCAGTGTTATCGCCGGGGAGCTGTTTTTT
>TRBJ2-1|TRBV5-1|-|TRBD2
CASSLDGRGGYNEQFF
TGCGCCAGCAGCTTGGACGGGCGGGGGGGCTACAATGAGCAGTTCTTC
>TRBJ2-1|TRBV19|-|TRBD2
CASSIVSGGSYNEQFF
TGTGCCAGTAGTATTGTGTCGGGGGGCTCCTACAATGAGCAGTTCTTC
>TRBJ2-5|TRBV24-1|-|TRBD1
CATSDSGTGGETQYF
TGTGCCACCAGTGATTCTGGGACAGGGGGGGAGACCCAGTACTTC
>TRBJ2-7|TRBV5-1|-|-
CASSGGTASSYEQYF
TGCGCCAGCAGCGGGGGGACCGCGAGCTCCTACGAGCAGTACTTC
>TRBJ1-3|TRBV4-1|-|TRBD1
CASSLGQGNGNTIYF
TGCGCCAGCAGCCTGGGACAGGGGAACGGAAACACCATATATTTT
>TRBJ1-4|TRBV6-5|-|-
CASSLTATNEKLFF
TGTGCCAGCAGTTTGACAGCAACTAATGAAAAACTGTTTTTT
>TRBJ2-3|TRBV2|-|TRBD2
CASTPGGYTDTQYF
TGTGCCAGCACGCCGGGGGGGTACACAGATACGCAGTATTTT
>TRBJ1-5|TRBV6-2/TRBV6-3|-|-
CASSYLSVSNQPQHF
TGTGCCAGCAGTTACCTATCTGTCAGCAATCAGCCCCAGCATTTT
>TRBJ1-1|TRBV19|-|-
CASTPRGRRNTEAFF
TGTGCCAGTACCCCCCGGGGTAGAAGAAACACTGAAGCTTTCTTT
>TRBJ2-3|TRBV18|-|TRBD2
CASSPGLAGEKDTQYF
TGTGCCAGCTCGCCGGGACTAGCGGGGGAGAAAGATACGCAGTATTTT
>TRBJ2-1|TRBV10-1|-|-
CASSESKGLYNEQFF
TGCGCCAGCAGTGAGTCGAAGGGACTCTACAATGAGCAGTTCTTC
>TRBJ1-1|TRBV6-5|-|TRBD1
CASSDRVGAFF
TGTGCCAGCAGCGACAGGGTTGGAGCTTTCTTT
>TRBJ1-4|TRBV28|-|-
CALGVRREKLFF
TGTGCCTTGGGAGTACGCAGAGAAAAACTGTTTTTT
>TRBJ1-2|TRBV28|-|TRBD1
CASSPSVRTGYHGYTF
TGTGCCAGCAGTCCATCGGTTCGGACAGGATACCATGGCTACACCTTC